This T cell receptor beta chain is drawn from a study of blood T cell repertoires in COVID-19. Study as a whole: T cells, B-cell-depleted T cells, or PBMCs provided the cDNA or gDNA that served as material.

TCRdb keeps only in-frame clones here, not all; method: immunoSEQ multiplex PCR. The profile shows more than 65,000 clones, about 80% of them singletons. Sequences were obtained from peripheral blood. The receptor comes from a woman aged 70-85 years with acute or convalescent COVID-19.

This chain's CDR3 is CAWSRTGEETQYF. For the CDR3, the DNA is TGTGCCTGGAGTAGGACAGGGGAAGAGACCCAGTACTTC. The rearrangement uses TRBV30 and TRBJ2-5, with 9 positions matching TRBD1. Germline loops: CDR1 GTSNPN, CDR2 SVGIG (reference sequence). The CDR3 extends over 13 amino acids. V trimming: 2 bases; J trimming: 3 bases; junction bases outside the gene matches: 1.